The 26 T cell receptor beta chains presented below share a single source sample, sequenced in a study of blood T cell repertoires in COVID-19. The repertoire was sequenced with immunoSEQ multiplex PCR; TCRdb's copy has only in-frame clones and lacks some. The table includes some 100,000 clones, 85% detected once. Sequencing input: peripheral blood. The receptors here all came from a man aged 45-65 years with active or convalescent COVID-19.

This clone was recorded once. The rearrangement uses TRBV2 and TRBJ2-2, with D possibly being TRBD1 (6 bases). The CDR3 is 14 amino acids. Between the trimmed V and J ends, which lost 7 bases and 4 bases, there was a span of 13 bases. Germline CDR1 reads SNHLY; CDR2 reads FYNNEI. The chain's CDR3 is CASTMRTATGELFF. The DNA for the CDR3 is TGTGCCAGCACCATGAGGACAGCCACCGGGGAGCTGTTTTTT.

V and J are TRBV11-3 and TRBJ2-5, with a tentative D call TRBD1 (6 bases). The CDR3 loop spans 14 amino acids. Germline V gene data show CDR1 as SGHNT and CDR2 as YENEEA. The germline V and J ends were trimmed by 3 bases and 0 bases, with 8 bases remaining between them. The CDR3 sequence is CASSFRGNQETQYF. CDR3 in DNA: TGTGCCAGCAGCTTCAGGGGTAACCAAGAGACCCAGTACTTC.

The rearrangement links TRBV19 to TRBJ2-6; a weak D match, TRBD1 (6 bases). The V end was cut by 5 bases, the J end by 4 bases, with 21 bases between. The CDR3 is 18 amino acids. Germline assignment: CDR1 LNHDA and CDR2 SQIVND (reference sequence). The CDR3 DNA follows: TGTGCCAGTAGTCCGCAAGGGGCAACAGGGATGGGGGCCAACGTCCTGACTTTC. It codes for CASSPQGATGMGANVLTF.

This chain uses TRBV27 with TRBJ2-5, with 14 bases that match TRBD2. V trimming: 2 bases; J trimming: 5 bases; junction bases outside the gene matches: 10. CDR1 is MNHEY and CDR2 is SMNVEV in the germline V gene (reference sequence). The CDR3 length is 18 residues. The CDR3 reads CASSLRVVGTSGGETQYF. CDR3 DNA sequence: TGTGCCAGCAGTTTAAGAGTTGTAGGGACTAGCGGGGGCGAGACCCAGTACTTC.

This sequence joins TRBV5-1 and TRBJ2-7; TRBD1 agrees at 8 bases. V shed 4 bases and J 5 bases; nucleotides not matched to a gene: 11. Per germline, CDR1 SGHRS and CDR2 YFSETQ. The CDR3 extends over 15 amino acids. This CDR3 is CASSGGTGGFHEQYF. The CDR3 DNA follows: TGCGCCAGCAGCGGGGGAACAGGGGGGTTCCACGAGCAGTACTTC.

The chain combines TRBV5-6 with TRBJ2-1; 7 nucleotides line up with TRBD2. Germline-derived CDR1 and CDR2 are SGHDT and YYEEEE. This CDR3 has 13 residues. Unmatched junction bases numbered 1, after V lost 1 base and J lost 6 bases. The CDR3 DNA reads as TGTGCCAGCAGCTTGCGGGAGGCCAATGAGCAGTTCTTC. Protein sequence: CASSLREANEQFF.

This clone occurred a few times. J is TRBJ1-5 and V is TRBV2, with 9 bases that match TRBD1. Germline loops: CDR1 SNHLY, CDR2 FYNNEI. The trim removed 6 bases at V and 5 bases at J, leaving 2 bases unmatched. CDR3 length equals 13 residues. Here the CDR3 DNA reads TGTGCCAGCAGCCGGACAGGGGATCAGCCCCAGCATTTT. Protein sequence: CASSRTGDQPQHF.

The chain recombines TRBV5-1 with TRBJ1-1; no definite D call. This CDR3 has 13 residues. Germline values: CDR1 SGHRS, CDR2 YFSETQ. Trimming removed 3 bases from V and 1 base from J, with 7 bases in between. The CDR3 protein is CASSWQENTEAFF. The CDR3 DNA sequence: TGCGCCAGCAGCTGGCAGGAGAACACTGAAGCTTTCTTT. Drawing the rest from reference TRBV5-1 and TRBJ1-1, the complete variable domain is KAGVTQTPRYLIKTRGQQVTLSCSPISGHRSVSWYQQTPGQGLQFLFEYFSETQRNKGNFPGRFSGRQFSNSRSEMNVSTLELGDSALYLCASSWQENTEAFFGQGTRLTVV.

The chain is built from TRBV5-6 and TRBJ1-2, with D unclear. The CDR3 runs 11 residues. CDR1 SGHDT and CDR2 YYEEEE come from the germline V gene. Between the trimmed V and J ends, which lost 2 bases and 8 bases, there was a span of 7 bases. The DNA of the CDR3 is TGTGCCAGCAGCTTAGAACGGGGCTACACCTTC. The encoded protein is CASSLERGYTF.

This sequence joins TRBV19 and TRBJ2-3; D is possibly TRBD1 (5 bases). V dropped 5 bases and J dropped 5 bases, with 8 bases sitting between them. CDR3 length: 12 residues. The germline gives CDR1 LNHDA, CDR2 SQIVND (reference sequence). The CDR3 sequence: CASSARGDTQYF. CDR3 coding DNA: TGTGCCAGTAGTGCTAGGGGAGATACGCAGTATTTT.

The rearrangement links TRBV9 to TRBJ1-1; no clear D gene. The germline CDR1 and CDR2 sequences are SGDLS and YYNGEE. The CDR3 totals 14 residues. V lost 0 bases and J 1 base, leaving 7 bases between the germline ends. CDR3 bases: TGTGCCAGCAGCGTAGTCGGGGAGAACACTGAAGCTTTCTTT. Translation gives CASSVVGENTEAFF.

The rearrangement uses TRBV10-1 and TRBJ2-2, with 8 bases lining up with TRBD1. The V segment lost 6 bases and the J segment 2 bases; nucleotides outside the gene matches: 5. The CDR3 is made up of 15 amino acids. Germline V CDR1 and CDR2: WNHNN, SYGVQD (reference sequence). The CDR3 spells CASSRTGTNTGELFF. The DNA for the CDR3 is TGCGCCAGCAGCCGGACAGGGACTAACACCGGGGAGCTGTTTTTT.

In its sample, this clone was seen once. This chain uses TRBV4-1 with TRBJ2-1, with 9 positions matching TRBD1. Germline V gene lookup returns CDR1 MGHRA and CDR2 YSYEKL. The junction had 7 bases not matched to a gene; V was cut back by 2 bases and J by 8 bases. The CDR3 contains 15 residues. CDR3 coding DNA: TGCGCCAGCAGCCAAAGTATTGGGGACAGGGATGAGCAGTTCTTC. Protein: CASSQSIGDRDEQFF.

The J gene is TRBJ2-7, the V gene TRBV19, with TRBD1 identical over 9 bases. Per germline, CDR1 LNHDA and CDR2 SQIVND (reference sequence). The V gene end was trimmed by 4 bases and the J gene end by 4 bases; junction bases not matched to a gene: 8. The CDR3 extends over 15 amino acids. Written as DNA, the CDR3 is TGTGCCAGTAGTAGCAAGGACAGGGGCGGGTACGAGCAGTACTTC. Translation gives CASSSKDRGGYEQYF.

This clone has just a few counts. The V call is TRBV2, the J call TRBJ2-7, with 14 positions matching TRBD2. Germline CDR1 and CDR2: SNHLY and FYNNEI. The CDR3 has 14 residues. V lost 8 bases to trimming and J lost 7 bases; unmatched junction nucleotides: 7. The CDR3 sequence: CASRGLAGEGEQYF. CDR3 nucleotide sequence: TGTGCCAGCCGGGGACTAGCGGGAGAGGGAGAGCAGTACTTC.

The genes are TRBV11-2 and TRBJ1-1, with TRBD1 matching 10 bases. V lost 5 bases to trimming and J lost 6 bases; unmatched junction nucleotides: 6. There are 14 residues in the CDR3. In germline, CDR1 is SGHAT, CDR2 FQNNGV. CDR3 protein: CASSRDRGGAEAFF. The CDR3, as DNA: TGTGCCAGCAGCCGGGACAGGGGAGGGGCTGAAGCTTTCTTT.

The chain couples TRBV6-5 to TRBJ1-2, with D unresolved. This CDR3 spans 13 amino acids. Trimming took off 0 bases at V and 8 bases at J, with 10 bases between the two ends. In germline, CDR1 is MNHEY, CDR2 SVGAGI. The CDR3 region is CASSYSSSGGYTF. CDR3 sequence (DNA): TGTGCCAGCAGTTACTCATCTTCGGGGGGCTACACCTTC.

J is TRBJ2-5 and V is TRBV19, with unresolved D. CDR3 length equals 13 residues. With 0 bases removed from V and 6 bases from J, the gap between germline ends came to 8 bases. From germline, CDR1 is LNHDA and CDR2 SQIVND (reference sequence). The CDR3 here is CASSIDIIKTQYF. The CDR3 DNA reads TGTGCCAGTAGTATAGATATTATAAAGACCCAGTACTTC. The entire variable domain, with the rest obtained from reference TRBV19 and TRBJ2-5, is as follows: DGGITQSPKYLFRKEGQNVTLSCEQNLNHDAMYWYRQDPGQGLRLIYYSQIVNDFQKGDIAEGYSVSREKKESFPLTVTSAQKNPTAFYLCASSIDIIKTQYFGPGTRLLVL.

The CDR3 protein is CASSTQGDTEAFF. The DNA for the CDR3 is TGTGCCAGCAGTACACAGGGAGACACTGAAGCTTTCTTT. The gene calls are TRBV2 and TRBJ1-1, with D perhaps matching TRBD1 (6 bases). The CDR3 loop spans 13 amino acids. The V end was cut by 5 bases, the J end by 3 bases, with 10 bases between. The germline V gene encodes CDR1 SNHLY and CDR2 FYNNEI.

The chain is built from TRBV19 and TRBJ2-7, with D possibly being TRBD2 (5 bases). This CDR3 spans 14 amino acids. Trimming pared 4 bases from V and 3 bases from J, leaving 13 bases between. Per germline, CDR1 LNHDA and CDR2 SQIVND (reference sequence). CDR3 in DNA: TGTGCCAGTAGTACCCGTAGAGGGAACTACGAGCAGTACTTC. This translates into CASSTRRGNYEQYF.

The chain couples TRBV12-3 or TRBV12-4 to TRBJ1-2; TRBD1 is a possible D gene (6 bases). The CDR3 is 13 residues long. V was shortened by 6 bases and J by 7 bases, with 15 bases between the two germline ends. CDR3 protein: CASRPPGHSGYTF. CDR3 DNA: TGTGCCAGCAGGCCTCCGGGACACTCTGGCTACACCTTC.

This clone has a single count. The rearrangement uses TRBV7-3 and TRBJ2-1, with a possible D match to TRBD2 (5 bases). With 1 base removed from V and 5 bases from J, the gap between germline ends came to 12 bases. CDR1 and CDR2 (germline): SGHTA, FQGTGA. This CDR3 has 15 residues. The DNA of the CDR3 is TGTGCCAGCAGCTTAAGCGGAGCGGATAACAATGAGCAGTTCTTC. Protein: CASSLSGADNNEQFF.

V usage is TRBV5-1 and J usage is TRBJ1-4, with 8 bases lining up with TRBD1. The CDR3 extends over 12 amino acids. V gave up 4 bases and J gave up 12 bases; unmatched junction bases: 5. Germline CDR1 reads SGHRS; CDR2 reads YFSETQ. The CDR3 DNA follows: TGCGCCAGCAGCCCAGGGGGCTGGGAACTGTTTTTT. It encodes CASSPGGWELFF.

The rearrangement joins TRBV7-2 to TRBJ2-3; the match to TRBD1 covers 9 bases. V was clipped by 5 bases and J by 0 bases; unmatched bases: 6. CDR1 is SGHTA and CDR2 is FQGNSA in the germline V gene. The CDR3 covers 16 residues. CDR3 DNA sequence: TGTGCCAGCAGCCCCACAGGGGGCCTAAGCACAGATACGCAGTATTTT. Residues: CASSPTGGLSTDTQYF.

CDR3 amino acids: CASEAGDPLDTQYF. For the CDR3, the DNA is TGCGCCAGCGAAGCGGGAGATCCCCTAGATACGCAGTATTTT. V and J are TRBV5-1 and TRBJ2-3; 8 bases agree with TRBD2. V was clipped by 7 bases and J by 5 bases; unmatched bases: 9. The germline V gene encodes CDR1 SGHRS and CDR2 YFSETQ. This CDR3 is 14 amino acids long.

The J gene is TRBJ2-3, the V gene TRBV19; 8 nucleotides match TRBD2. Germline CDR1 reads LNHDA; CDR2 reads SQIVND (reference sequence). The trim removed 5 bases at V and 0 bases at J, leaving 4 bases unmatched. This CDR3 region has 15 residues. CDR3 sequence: CASSPWTSSTDTQYF. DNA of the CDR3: TGTGCCAGTAGTCCATGGACTAGCAGCACAGATACGCAGTATTTT. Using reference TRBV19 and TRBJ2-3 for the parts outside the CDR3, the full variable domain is DGGITQSPKYLFRKEGQNVTLSCEQNLNHDAMYWYRQDPGQGLRLIYYSQIVNDFQKGDIAEGYSVSREKKESFPLTVTSAQKNPTAFYLCASSPWTSSTDTQYFGPGTRLTVL.